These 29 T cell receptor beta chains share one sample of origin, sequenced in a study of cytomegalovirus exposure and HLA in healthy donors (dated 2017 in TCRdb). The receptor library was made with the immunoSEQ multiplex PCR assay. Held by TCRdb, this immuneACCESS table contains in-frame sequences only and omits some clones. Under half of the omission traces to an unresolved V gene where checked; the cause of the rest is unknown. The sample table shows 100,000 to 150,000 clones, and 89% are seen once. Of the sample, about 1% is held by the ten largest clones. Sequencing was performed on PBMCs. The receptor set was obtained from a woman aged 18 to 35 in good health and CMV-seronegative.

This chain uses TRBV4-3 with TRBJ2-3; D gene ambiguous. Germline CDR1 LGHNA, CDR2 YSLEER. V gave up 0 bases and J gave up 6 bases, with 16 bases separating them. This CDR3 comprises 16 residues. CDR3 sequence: CASSQEVTETWDTQYF. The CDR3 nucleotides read TGCGCCAGCAGCCAAGAAGTCACAGAAACGTGGGATACGCAGTATTTT.

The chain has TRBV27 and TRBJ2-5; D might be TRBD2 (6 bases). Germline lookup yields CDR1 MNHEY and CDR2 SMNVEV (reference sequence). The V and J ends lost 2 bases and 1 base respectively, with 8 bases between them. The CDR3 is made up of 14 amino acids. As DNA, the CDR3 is TGTGCCAGCAGTTTACAGCGGGCCCAAGAGACCCAGTACTTC. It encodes CASSLQRAQETQYF.

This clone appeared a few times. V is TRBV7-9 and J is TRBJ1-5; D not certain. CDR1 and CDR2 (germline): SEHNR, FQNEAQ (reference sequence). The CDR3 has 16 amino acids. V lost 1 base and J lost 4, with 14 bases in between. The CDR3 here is CASSLDRVPENQPQHF. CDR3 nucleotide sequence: TGTGCCAGCAGCTTAGACCGGGTCCCGGAGAATCAGCCCCAGCATTTT.

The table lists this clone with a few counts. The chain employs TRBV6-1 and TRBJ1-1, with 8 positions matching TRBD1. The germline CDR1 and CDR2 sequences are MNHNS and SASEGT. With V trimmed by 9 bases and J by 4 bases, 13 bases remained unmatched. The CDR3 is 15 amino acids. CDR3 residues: CASTGGGTRGTEAFF. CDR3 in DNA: TGTGCCAGTACAGGGGGAGGCACCCGGGGCACTGAAGCTTTCTTT.

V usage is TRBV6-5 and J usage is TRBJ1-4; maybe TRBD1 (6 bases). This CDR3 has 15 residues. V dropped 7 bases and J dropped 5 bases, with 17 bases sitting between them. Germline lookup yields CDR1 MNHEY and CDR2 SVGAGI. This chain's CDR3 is CASKVLGAKNEKLFF. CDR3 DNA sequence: TGTGCCAGCAAGGTATTGGGGGCGAAAAATGAAAAACTGTTTTTT.

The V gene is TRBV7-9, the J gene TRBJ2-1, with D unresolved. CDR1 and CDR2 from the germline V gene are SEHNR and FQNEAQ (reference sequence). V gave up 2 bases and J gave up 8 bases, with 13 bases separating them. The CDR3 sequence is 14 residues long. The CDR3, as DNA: TGTGCCAGCAGCTTATTGGAGTTTGGTTATGAGCAGTTCTTC. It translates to CASSLLEFGYEQFF.

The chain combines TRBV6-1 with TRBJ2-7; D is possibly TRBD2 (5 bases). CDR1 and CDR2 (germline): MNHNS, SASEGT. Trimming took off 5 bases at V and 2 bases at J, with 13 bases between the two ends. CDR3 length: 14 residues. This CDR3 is CASSPYGGAYEQYV. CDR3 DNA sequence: TGTGCCAGCAGTCCCTACGGAGGAGCCTACGAGCAGTACGTC.

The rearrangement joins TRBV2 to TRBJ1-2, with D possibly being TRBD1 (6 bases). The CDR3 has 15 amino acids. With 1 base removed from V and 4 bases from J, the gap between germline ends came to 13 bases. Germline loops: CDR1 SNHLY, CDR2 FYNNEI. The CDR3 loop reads CASSEEVGTSYGYTF. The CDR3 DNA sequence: TGTGCCAGCAGTGAAGAAGTAGGGACAAGCTATGGCTACACCTTC.

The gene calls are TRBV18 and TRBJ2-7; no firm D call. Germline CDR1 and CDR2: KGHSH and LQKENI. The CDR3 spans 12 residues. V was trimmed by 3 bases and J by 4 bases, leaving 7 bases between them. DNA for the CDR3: TGTGCCAGCTCACCCTCTTCTTACGAGCAGTACTTC. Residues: CASSPSSYEQYF.

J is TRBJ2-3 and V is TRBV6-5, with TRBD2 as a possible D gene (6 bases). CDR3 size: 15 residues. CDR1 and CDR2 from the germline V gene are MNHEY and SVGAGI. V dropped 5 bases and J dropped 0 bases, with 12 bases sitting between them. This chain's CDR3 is CASSHPGGSTDTQYF. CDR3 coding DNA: TGTGCCAGCAGTCATCCCGGGGGAAGCACAGATACGCAGTATTTT.

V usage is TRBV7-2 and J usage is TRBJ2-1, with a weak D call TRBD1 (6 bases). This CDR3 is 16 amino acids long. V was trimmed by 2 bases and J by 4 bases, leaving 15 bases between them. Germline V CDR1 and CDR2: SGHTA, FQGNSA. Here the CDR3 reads CASSLPQGFVYNEQFF. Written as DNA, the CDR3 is TGTGCCAGCAGCTTACCGCAGGGGTTCGTATACAATGAGCAGTTCTTC.

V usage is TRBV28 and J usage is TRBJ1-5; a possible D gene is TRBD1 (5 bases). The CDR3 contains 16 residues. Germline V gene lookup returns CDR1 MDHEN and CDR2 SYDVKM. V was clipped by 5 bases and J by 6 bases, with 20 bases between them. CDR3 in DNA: TGTGCCAGCAGTGCTCCCCGGGACTACATCGGTCAGCCCCAGCATTTT. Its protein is CASSAPRDYIGQPQHF.

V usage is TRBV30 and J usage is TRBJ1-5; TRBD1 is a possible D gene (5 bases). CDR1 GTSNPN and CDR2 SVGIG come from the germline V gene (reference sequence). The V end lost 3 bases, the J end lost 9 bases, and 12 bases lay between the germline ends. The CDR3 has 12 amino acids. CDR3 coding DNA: TGTGCCTGGAGGGTTTGGGGCGGGCCCCAGCATTTT. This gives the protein CAWRVWGGPQHF.

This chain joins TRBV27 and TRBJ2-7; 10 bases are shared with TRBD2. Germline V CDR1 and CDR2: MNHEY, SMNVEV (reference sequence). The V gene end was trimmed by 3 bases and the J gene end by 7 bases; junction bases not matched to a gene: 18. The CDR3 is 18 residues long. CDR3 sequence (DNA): TGTGCCAGCAGTTTTGTAGCGGGAGGCTTCCGTGAGACCTGGGAGCAGTACTTC. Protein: CASSFVAGGFRETWEQYF.

CDR3 residues: CASSPEPLYTDTQYF. The CDR3 DNA reads as TGTGCCAGCAGTCCCGAGCCATTATACACAGATACGCAGTATTTT. The chain has TRBV28 and TRBJ2-3; D gene uncertain. V lost 5 bases and J 2 bases, leaving 14 bases between the germline ends. The CDR3 loop spans 15 amino acids. The germline V gene has CDR1 MDHEN and CDR2 SYDVKM.

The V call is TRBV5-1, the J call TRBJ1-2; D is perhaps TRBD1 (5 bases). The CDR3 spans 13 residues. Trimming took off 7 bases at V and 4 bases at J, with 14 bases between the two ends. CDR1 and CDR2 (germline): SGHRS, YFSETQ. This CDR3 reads CASPWGGIYGYTF. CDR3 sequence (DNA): TGCGCCAGCCCCTGGGGGGGAATCTATGGCTACACCTTC.

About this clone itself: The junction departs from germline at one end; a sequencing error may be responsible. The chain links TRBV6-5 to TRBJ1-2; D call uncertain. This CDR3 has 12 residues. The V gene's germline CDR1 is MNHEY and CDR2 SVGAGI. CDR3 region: CASTNPGGQALF. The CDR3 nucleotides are TGTGCCAGCACCAACCCGGGCGGGCAGGCCTTATTC.

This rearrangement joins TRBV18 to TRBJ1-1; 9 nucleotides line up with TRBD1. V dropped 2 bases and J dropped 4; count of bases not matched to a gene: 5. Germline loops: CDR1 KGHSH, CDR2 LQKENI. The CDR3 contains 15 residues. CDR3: CASSPYRGHSTEAFF. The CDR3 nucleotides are TGTGCCAGCTCACCATACAGGGGGCATAGCACTGAAGCTTTCTTT.

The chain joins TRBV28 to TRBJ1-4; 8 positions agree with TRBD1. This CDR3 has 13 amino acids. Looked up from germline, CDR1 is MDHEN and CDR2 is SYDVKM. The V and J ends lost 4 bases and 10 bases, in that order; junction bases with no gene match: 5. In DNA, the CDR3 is TGTGCCAGCAGTTCAGGACAGGGAGGAAAACTGTTTTTT. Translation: CASSSGQGGKLFF.

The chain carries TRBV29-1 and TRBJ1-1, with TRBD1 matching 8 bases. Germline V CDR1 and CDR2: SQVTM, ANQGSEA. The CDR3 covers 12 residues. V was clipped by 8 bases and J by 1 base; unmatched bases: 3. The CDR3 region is CSTGQGNTEAFF. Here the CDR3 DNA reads TGCAGCACCGGACAGGGGAACACTGAAGCTTTCTTT.

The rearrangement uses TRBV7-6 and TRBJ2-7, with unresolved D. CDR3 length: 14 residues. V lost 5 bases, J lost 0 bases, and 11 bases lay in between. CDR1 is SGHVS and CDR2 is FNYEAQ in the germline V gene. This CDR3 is CASSPNPSSYEQYF. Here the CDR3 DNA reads TGTGCCAGCAGCCCCAACCCTAGCTCCTACGAGCAGTACTTC.

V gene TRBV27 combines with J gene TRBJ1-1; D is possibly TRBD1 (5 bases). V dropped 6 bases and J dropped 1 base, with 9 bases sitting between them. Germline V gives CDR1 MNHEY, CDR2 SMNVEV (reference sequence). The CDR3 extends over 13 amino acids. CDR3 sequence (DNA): TGTGCCAGCAGAGACACAGGGAACACTGAAGCTTTCTTT. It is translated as CASRDTGNTEAFF.

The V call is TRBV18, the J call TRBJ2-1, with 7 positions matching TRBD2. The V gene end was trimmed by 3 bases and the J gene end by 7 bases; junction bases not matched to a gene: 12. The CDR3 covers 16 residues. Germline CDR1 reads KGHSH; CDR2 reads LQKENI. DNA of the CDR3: TGTGCCAGCTCACCCCTGGTGGGAGGGTCGCAGAATGAGCAGTTCTTC. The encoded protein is CASSPLVGGSQNEQFF.

CDR3 loop: CASSLQTGTSFNEQFF. CDR3 sequence (DNA): TGTGCCAGCAGCCTACAAACCGGGACTAGCTTCAATGAGCAGTTCTTC. V usage is TRBV7-2 and J usage is TRBJ2-1, with 9 positions matching TRBD2. Germline V lookup: CDR1 SGHTA, CDR2 FQGNSA. The CDR3 has 16 amino acids. Losses at the gene ends were 5 bases for V and 6 bases for J; bases not matched to a gene: 11.

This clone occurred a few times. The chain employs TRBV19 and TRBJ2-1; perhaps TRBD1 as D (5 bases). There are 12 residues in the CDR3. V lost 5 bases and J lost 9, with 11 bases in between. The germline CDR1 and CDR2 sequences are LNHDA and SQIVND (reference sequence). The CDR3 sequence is CASSPGFTEQFF. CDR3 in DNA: TGTGCCAGTAGTCCAGGGTTCACTGAGCAGTTCTTC.

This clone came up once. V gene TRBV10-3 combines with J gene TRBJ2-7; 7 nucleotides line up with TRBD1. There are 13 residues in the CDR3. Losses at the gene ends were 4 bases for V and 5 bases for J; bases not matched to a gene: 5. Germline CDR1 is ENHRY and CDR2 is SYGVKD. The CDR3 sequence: CAISADRDHEQYV. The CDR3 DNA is TGTGCCATCAGTGCCGACAGGGACCACGAGCAGTACGTC.

CDR3 loop: CASKRQAYEQYV. CDR3 in DNA: TGTGCCAGCAAGAGACAGGCCTACGAGCAGTACGTC. This chain uses TRBV2 with TRBJ2-7; D is possibly TRBD1 (6 bases). Trimming stripped 7 bases from V and 2 bases from J, with 9 bases between. CDR3 length equals 12 residues. The germline V gene encodes CDR1 SNHLY and CDR2 FYNNEI.

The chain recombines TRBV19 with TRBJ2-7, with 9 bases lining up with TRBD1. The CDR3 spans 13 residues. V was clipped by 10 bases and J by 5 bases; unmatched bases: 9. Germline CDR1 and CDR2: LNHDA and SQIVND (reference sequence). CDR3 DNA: TGTGCCACCCACCATTGGGACAGGGACGAGCAGTACTTC. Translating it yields CATHHWDRDEQYF. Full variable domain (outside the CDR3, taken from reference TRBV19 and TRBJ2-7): DGGITQSPKYLFRKEGQNVTLSCEQNLNHDAMYWYRQDPGQGLRLIYYSQIVNDFQKGDIAEGYSVSREKKESFPLTVTSAQKNPTAFYLCATHHWDRDEQYFGPGTRLTVT.

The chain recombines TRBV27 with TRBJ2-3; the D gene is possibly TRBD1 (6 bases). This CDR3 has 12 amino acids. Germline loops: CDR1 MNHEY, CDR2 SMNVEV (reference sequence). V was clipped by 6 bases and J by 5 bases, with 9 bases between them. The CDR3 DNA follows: TGTGCCAGCAGAGCCAGGGGAGATACGCAGTATTTT. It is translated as CASRARGDTQYF.